The TCR beta chain described here comes from a study of T cell repertoires in cytomegalovirus infection. The germline V gene encodes CDR1 SQVTM and CDR2 ANQGSEA. CDR3 length equals 14 residues. Deletions cut 4 bases from V and 0 bases from J, with 12 bases between. TCRdb redid the calling of the reads with MiXCR, one entry per CDR3 protein. The table shows hundreds of thousands of distinct CDR3 sequences, with approximately 10% occurring only once. This clonotype was picked up a small number of times. The receptor was derived from a human donor in good health (CMV status not recorded). Some clones in this sample may be carry-over from other donors' samples. This chain joins TRBV29-1 and TRBJ1-1; D not certain. Sequencing was performed on PBMCs. CDR3 sequence reads: CSVVITSMNTEAFF. DNA of the CDR3: TGCAGCGTTGTCATTACTAGTATGAACACTGAAGCTTTCTTT.